This TCR beta chain comes out of a study of shared clonotypes between healthy human individuals. The study's findings and limits: A few donors had about 5% of their naive CD4 clonotypes in common. How much donors shared clonotypes was expected to be affected by sequencing depth. Sampling used blood alone; tissue repertoires probably differ.

Concerning this clone itself: Its antigen is not identified.

CDR3 length: 15 residues. Trimming cost V 4 bases and J 4 bases, with 13 bases left between them. The germline gives CDR1 MGHRA, CDR2 YSYEKL. Produced via immunoSEQ multiplex PCR; TCRdb's table is partial and in-frame only. Among hundreds of thousands of clones, 87% were seen once, and the ten largest hold 16%. The chain uses TRBV4-1 and TRBJ1-4; D is unresolved. This clonotype originated in a young man in good health. The sequencing input was memory CD8+ T cells sorted from blood. Subset indicated: CD45RO+ cells pooled with CCR7-negative TemRA cells. CDR3 coding DNA: TGCGCCAGCAGCCGTCACCCAGCGATTAATGAAAAACTGTTTTTT. Amino acids: CASSRHPAINEKLFF.